Shown below are 20 T cell receptor beta chains from a single sample sequenced in a study of shared clonotypes between healthy human individuals (TCRdb year 2020). CD8 naive samples consisted of CD45RO-negative cells that were positively selected for CCR7, yielding a CD45RA+CCR7+ population without TemRA cells. Library preparation was by the immunoSEQ multiplex PCR assay. Sourced from immuneACCESS, this table was stored by TCRdb with only in-frame sequences that have V and J called. A share of the clones is absent; for the studies checked, an unresolved V gene accounts for under half, and the remainder has no known explanation. Present in this sample are around 2,100,000 clones, roughly 94% of which were seen just once. 0.9% to 1.5% of the sample lies in the top ten. Sequencing was performed on naive CD8+ T cells sorted from blood. The cell subset or site tag for this specimen amounts to: CD45RA+CCR7+. The receptors were sampled from a man between 18 and 29 years old in good health.

The chain couples TRBV19 to TRBJ2-2, with 11 bases fitting TRBD2. The CDR3 has 15 amino acids. Germline V CDR1 and CDR2: LNHDA, SQIVND (reference sequence). V was pared by 6 bases and J by 6 bases, with 6 bases of the junction left unmatched. In nucleotides, the CDR3 is TGTGCCAGTAGCCCGACTAGCGGGATGGCCGGGGAGCTGTTTTTT. This sequence encodes CASSPTSGMAGELFF. The variable domain in full, completed from reference TRBV19 and TRBJ2-2, reads DGGITQSPKYLFRKEGQNVTLSCEQNLNHDAMYWYRQDPGQGLRLIYYSQIVNDFQKGDIAEGYSVSREKKESFPLTVTSAQKNPTAFYLCASSPTSGMAGELFFGEGSRLTVL.

This chain links TRBV5-8 with TRBJ1-1, with D possibly TRBD1 on 5 matching bases. The V end was cut by 7 bases, the J end by 1 base, with 8 bases between. The CDR3 is 12 amino acids. Germline V lookup: CDR1 SGHTS, CDR2 YDEGEE. The CDR3 is CASPGGNTEAFF. DNA of the CDR3: TGTGCCAGCCCGGGGGGGAACACTGAAGCTTTCTTT.

The chain has TRBV27 and TRBJ1-1, with 9 bases aligning to TRBD1. This CDR3 contains 14 residues. With V trimmed by 5 bases and J by 4 bases, 5 bases remained unmatched. Germline loops: CDR1 MNHEY, CDR2 SMNVEV (reference sequence). For the CDR3, the DNA is TGTGCCAGCAGTGTACAGGGGGCGCCCACTGAAGCTTTCTTT. It encodes CASSVQGAPTEAFF.

The V call is TRBV25-1, the J call TRBJ1-1; maybe TRBD1 (5 bases). V was cut by 6 bases and J by 6 bases, with 11 bases left in between. The germline gives CDR1 MGHDK, CDR2 SYGVNS. The CDR3 is 12 residues long. The CDR3 reads CASSWGGAEAFF. CDR3 sequence (DNA): TGTGCCAGCAGCTGGGGGGGGGCTGAAGCTTTCTTT.

A word on this clone: A far larger clone lies a single base away; this is likely a read error. This chain uses TRBV7-8 with TRBJ2-7; 9 bases map to TRBD1. There are 15 residues in the CDR3. Germline V gene lookup returns CDR1 SGHVS and CDR2 FQNEAQ. After removal of 2 bases from V and 3 bases from J, the junction contained 5 bases not matched to a gene. The CDR3 region has the DNA TGTGCCAGCAGCTTACACAGGGGGCCCTTCTACGAGCAGTACTTC. This sequence encodes CASSLHRGPFYEQYF.

This chain uses TRBV27 with TRBJ2-1; maybe TRBD2 (5 bases). The V end lost 10 bases, the J end lost 0 bases, and 10 bases lay between the germline ends. Germline V gene data show CDR1 as MNHEY and CDR2 as SMNVEV (reference sequence). The CDR3 has 13 residues. Here the CDR3 reads CATEGSSYNEQFF. DNA for the CDR3: TGTGCCACCGAGGGAAGCTCCTACAATGAGCAGTTCTTC.

This clone has only one observation. This chain uses TRBV9 with TRBJ2-7; 7 nucleotides match TRBD2. The germline V gene has CDR1 SGDLS and CDR2 YYNGEE. Trimming removed 0 bases from V and 3 bases from J; junction bases left unmatched: 9. The CDR3 contains 16 residues. The CDR3 reads CASSVEGLAELYEQYF. The CDR3, as DNA: TGTGCCAGCAGCGTAGAAGGTCTAGCGGAACTCTACGAGCAGTACTTC.

This chain links TRBV2 with TRBJ2-1; 10 bases map to TRBD2. The germline CDR1 and CDR2 sequences are SNHLY and FYNNEI. Trimming cost V 5 bases and J 9 bases; bases outside gene matches: 13. CDR3 length: 16 residues. The CDR3 loop is CASSPYLTSGAVEQFF. CDR3 coding DNA: TGTGCCAGCAGTCCATACCTTACTAGCGGGGCGGTTGAGCAGTTCTTC.

With respect to this clone: Other DNA sequences in the same sample also yield this CDR3. The V gene is TRBV11-2, the J gene TRBJ2-7; D is possibly TRBD1 or TRBD2 (5 bases each). V lost 4 bases and J 2 bases, leaving 9 bases between the germline ends. Germline lookup yields CDR1 SGHAT and CDR2 FQNNGV. CDR3 size: 13 residues. DNA of the CDR3: TGTGCCAGCAGCTCGGGGCCGACCTACGAGCAGTACTTC. Translation: CASSSGPTYEQYF.

The chain has TRBV4-1 and TRBJ2-2; perhaps D is TRBD1 or TRBD2 (5 bases each). Deletions cut 4 bases from V and 3 bases from J, with 15 bases between. The CDR3 spans 16 residues. Germline V gives CDR1 MGHRA, CDR2 YSYEKL. In nucleotides, the CDR3 is TGCGCCAGCAGCCTAAGAGATGGGGGATACACCGGGGAGCTGTTTTTT. This translates into CASSLRDGGYTGELFF.

This clone was detected only once. This rearrangement joins TRBV27 to TRBJ2-1, with TRBD2 matching over 7 bases. Per germline, CDR1 MNHEY and CDR2 SMNVEV (reference sequence). The CDR3 is 14 residues long. V lost 5 bases to trimming and J lost 6 bases; unmatched junction nucleotides: 7. CDR3 nucleotide sequence: TGTGCCAGCAGTCTTCTAGCGGCTTTCAATGAGCAGTTCTTC. Protein product: CASSLLAAFNEQFF.

This rearrangement joins TRBV4-1 to TRBJ2-2; 13 bases are a match to TRBD2. CDR3 length: 19 amino acids. V trimming: 4 bases; J trimming: 3 bases; junction bases outside the gene matches: 11. Germline V lookup: CDR1 MGHRA, CDR2 YSYEKL. Here the CDR3 reads CASSPALGLAGEDTGELFF. The CDR3 DNA reads as TGCGCCAGCAGCCCGGCTCTTGGACTAGCGGGGGAAGACACCGGGGAGCTGTTTTTT.

In DNA, the CDR3 is TGCGCCAGCAGTGAGTCGCTAGCGGGGTACACAGATACGCAGTATTTT. It codes for CASSESLAGYTDTQYF. V is TRBV10-2 and J is TRBJ2-3; 9 bases align to TRBD2. The J segment lost 2 bases and the V segment lost 0 bases, leaving 3 bases of the junction unmatched. This CDR3 comprises 16 residues. Germline V CDR1 and CDR2: WSHSY, SAAADI.

The rearrangement uses TRBV11-1 and TRBJ2-2, with D perhaps TRBD1 (5 bases). Germline CDR1 SGHAT, CDR2 FQDESV (reference sequence). The CDR3 is made up of 13 amino acids. V was cut by 5 bases and J by 7 bases, with 11 bases left in between. The CDR3 bases are TGTGCCAGCAGCCTGCTAGGGGACGGGGAGCTGTTTTTT. This translates into CASSLLGDGELFF. Full variable domain (remainder filled in from reference TRBV11-1 and TRBJ2-2): EAEVAQSPRYKITEKSQAVAFWCDPISGHATLYWYRQILGQGPELLVQFQDESVVDDSQLPKDRFSAERLKGVDSTLKIQPAELGDSAMYLCASSLLGDGELFFGEGSRLTVL.

This rearrangement joins TRBV6-5 to TRBJ1-5, with 7 bases fitting TRBD1. From germline, CDR1 is MNHEY and CDR2 SVGAGI. After removal of 6 bases from V and 6 bases from J, the junction contained 8 bases not matched to a gene. This CDR3 contains 14 residues. CDR3 DNA sequence: TGTGCCAGCAGAAGCGGACAGGCGGGTCAGCCCCAGCATTTT. Its translation is CASRSGQAGQPQHF.

The chain couples TRBV4-1 to TRBJ2-7; a weak D match, TRBD2 (5 bases). The CDR3 extends over 16 amino acids. Trimming took 2 bases from V and 6 from J, leaving 20 bases between them. Germline V CDR1 and CDR2: MGHRA, YSYEKL. CDR3 in amino acids: CASSQFGVDRLGEQYF. In DNA form, the CDR3 reads TGCGCCAGCAGCCAATTCGGGGTAGACCGCCTCGGCGAGCAGTACTTC.

In its sample, this clone was seen once. V gene TRBV7-8 combines with J gene TRBJ1-5; 9 positions agree with TRBD1. After removal of 5 bases from V and 4 bases from J, the junction contained 12 bases not matched to a gene. Germline values: CDR1 SGHVS, CDR2 FQNEAQ. The CDR3 is 17 residues long. CDR3 protein: CASSLELGTGWNQPQHF. CDR3 DNA: TGTGCCAGCAGCCTTGAACTCGGGACAGGGTGGAATCAGCCCCAGCATTTT.

Only one count was recorded for this clone. The J gene is TRBJ1-2, the V gene TRBV6-5; D call uncertain. The germline gives CDR1 MNHEY, CDR2 SVGAGI. The CDR3 has 14 residues. V was trimmed by 2 bases and J by 8 bases, leaving 15 bases between them. The CDR3 loop is CASSYTSGFHGYTF. CDR3 DNA: TGTGCCAGCAGTTACACGTCGGGGTTCCACGGCTACACCTTC.

The rearrangement links TRBV29-1 to TRBJ2-5; TRBD2 aligns across 7 bases. Germline V gene sequence: CDR1 SQVTM, CDR2 ANQGSEA. The CDR3 sequence is 15 residues long. V lost 0 bases and J lost 3; bases outside the gene matches: 7. The CDR3 bases are TGCAGCGTTGAAGATCTTAGCGGGTCGGAAGAGACCCAGTACTTC. Amino acid sequence: CSVEDLSGSEETQYF.

This clone was detected once. The chain links TRBV29-1 to TRBJ2-2; 8 bases agree with TRBD1. The length of the CDR3 is 14 residues. Trimming at V came to 7 bases and at J to 4 bases, leaving 8 bases not matched to a gene. Germline CDR1 SQVTM, CDR2 ANQGSEA. CDR3 loop: CSAETGAGTGELFF. For the CDR3, the DNA is TGCAGCGCGGAGACAGGGGCCGGCACCGGGGAGCTGTTTTTT.